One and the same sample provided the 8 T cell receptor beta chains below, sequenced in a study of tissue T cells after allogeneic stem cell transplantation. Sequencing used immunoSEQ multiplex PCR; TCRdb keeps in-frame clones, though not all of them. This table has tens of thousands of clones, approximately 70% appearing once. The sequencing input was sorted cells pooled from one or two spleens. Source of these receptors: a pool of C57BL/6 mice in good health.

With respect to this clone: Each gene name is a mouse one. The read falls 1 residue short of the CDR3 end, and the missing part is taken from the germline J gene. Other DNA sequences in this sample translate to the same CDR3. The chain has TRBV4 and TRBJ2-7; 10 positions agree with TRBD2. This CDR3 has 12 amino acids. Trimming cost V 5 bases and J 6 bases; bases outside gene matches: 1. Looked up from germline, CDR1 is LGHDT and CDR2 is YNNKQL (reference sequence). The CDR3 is CASSRDWGEQYF. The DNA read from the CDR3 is TGTGCCAGCAGCCGGGACTGGGGTGAACAGTAC.

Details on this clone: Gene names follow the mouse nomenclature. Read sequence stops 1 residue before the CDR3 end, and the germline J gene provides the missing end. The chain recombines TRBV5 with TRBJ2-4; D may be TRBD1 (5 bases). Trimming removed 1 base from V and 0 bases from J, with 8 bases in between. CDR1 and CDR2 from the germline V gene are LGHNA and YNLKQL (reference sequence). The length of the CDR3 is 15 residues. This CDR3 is CASSQGTTSQNTLYF. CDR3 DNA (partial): TGTGCCAGCAGCCAAGGGACAACTAGTCAAAACACCTTGTAC.

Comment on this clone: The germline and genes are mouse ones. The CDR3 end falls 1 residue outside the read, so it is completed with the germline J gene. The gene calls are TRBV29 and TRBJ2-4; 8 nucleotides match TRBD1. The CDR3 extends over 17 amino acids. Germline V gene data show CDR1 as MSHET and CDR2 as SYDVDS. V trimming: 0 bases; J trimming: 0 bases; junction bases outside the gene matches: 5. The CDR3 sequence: CASSLSQGEGSQNTLYF. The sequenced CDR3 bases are TGTGCTAGCAGTTTATCACAGGGGGAGGGAAGTCAAAACACCTTGTAC.

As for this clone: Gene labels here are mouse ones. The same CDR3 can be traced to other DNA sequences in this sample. CDR3 sequence reads: CASSLVNQDTQYF. Incomplete CDR3 DNA: TGTGCCAGCAGCTTGGTTAACCAAGACACCCAGTAC. The chain couples TRBV3 to TRBJ2-5, with D hard to call. The read terminates 1 residue ahead of where the CDR3 ends, so the germline J gene completes it. CDR3 length: 13 residues. Trimming left V 3 bases short and J 0 bases short, with 4 bases between. CDR1 is SNHLY and CDR2 is FYNGKV in the germline V gene (reference sequence).

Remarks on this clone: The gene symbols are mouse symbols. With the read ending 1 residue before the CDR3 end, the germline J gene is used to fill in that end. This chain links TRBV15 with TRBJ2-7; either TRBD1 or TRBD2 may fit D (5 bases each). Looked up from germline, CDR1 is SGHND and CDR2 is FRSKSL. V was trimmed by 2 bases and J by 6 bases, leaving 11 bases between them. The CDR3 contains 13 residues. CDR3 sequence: CASSLTGRGEQYF. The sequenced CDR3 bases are TGTGCCAGCAGTTTAACGGGGCGCGGTGAACAGTAC.

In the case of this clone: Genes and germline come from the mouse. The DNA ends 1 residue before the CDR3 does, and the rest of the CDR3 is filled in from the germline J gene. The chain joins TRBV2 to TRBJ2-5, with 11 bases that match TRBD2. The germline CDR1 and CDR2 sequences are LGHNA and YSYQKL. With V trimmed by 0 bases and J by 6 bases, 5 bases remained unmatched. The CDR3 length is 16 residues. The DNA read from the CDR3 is TGTGCCAGCAGCCAAGATCACTGGGGGGGCGCGGACACCCAGTAC. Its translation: CASSQDHWGGADTQY. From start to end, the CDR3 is CASSQDHWGGADTQYF.

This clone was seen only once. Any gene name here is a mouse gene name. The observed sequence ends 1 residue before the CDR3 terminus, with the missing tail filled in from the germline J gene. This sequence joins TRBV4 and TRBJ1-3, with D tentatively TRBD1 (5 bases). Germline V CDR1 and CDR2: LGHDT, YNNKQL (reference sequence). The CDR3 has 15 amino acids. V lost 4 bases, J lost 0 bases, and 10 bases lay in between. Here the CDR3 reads CASSSRTTSGNTLYF. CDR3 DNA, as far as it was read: TGTGCCAGCAGCTCTCGGACAACTTCTGGAAATACGCTCTAT.

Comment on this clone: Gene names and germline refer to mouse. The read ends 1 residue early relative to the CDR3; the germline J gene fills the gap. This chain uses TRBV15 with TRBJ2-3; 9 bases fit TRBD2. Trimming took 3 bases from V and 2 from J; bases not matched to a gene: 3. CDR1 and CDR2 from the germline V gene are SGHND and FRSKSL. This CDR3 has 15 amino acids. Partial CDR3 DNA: TGTGCCAGCAGTTTTGGGGGGGCGCTTGCAGAAACGCTGTAT. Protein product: CASSFGGALAETLY. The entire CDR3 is CASSFGGALAETLYF. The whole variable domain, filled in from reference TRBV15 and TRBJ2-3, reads DAGVTQTPRHEVAEKGQTIILKCEPVSGHNDLFWYRQTKIQGLELLSYFRSKSLMEDGGAFKDRFKAEMLNSSFSTLKIQPTEPKDSAVYLCASSFGGALAETLYFGSGTRLTVL.